These 31 T cell receptor beta chains originate from one sample sequenced in a study of metastatic and nonmetastatic thyroid tumors. Each patient came to thyroid surgery without any prior treatment (of any kind). TCRdb redid the clone calls on the PCR reads using MiXCR. Of some 28,000 clones in the sample, about 22% were seen once. The sequencing sample was made of blood. The receptors shown here come from a female donor with papillary thyroid cancer or a benign thyroid nodule (not recorded which). Some clones in this sample may be carry-over from other donors' samples.

By proportion, this clone is medium-sized (0.01 to 0.1%). The chain uses TRBV28 and TRBJ1-3; D is ambiguous. Germline CDR1 is MDHEN and CDR2 is SYDVKM. With 8 bases removed from V and 0 bases from J, the gap between germline ends came to 11 bases. The CDR3 runs 14 residues. The CDR3 DNA reads as TGTGCCAGCGGGGATTGGTCCTCTGGAAACACCATATATTTT. Amino acid sequence: CASGDWSSGNTIYF.

As concerns this clone: The junction differs from germline at one of its ends, possibly a read error. The chain recombines TRBV9 with TRBJ1-2; D possibly corresponds to TRBD1 (6 bases). Germline loops: CDR1 SGDLS, CDR2 YYNGEE. CDR3 length: 16 residues. CDR3 bases: TGTGCCAGAAGCGCTTCTCGGGACAATGTTAACTATGGCTACACCTTC. Translating it yields CARSASRDNVNYGYTF.

The CDR3, as DNA: TGCAGTGCTAGAGATCGGTCGGTAGCCGGCAATGAGCAGTTCTTC. Its translation is CSARDRSVAGNEQFF. The V call is TRBV20-1, the J call TRBJ2-1, with D unclear. Germline V gene lookup returns CDR1 DFQATT and CDR2 SNEGSKA (reference sequence). Trimming stripped 0 bases from V and 6 bases from J, with 15 bases between. CDR3 length: 15 residues.

This clone was counted at least ten times. This chain uses TRBV2 with TRBJ2-7; 9 nucleotides align to TRBD1. The CDR3 length is 15 residues. The germline gives CDR1 SNHLY, CDR2 FYNNEI. V trimming: 3 bases; J trimming: 2 bases; junction bases outside the gene matches: 5. This CDR3 reads CASSDPRQGAYEQYF. CDR3 nucleotide sequence: TGTGCCAGCAGTGATCCGCGACAGGGGGCCTACGAGCAGTACTTC.

About this clone: It may be a read error: a sequence one base away is much more abundant. The chain links TRBV7-9 to TRBJ1-4; a weak D match, TRBD1 (5 bases). CDR1 is SEHNR and CDR2 is FQNEAQ in the germline V gene (reference sequence). The germline V and J ends were trimmed by 7 bases and 3 bases, with 15 bases remaining between them. The CDR3 is 15 residues long. DNA for the CDR3: TGTGCCAGCAATAACATCGAGACAGCTAATGAAAAACTGTTTTTT. This sequence encodes CASNNIETANEKLFF.

This clone came up a few times. One end of the junction varies from germline; a read error may be responsible. The V and J genes are TRBV10-2 and TRBJ2-5; maybe TRBD2 (5 bases). Germline V gene data show CDR1 as WSHSY and CDR2 as SAAADI. The CDR3 consists of 14 residues. The CDR3 is CDSNEGRAQETQYF. The CDR3 nucleotides read TGCGACAGCAATGAGGGTCGGGCCCAAGAGACCCAGTACTTC.

Concerning this clone itself: A junction end diverges from the germline sequence, so it may reflect a read error. The V gene is TRBV20-1, the J gene TRBJ2-4, with a possible D match to TRBD1 (6 bases). Per germline, CDR1 DFQATT and CDR2 SNEGSKA (reference sequence). The CDR3 runs to 13 residues. CDR3 amino acids: CSAGGGDKHIQYF. In nucleotides, the CDR3 is TGCAGTGCAGGGGGTGGAGACAAACACATTCAGTACTTC.

This clone occurred many times. The V and J genes are TRBV28 and TRBJ2-3, with TRBD2 matching over 7 bases. The CDR3 loop spans 16 amino acids. With V trimmed by 3 bases and J by 1 base, 7 bases remained unmatched. CDR1 and CDR2 from the germline V gene are MDHEN and SYDVKM. The CDR3 sequence is CASSLRSGGRTDTQYF. The CDR3 bases are TGTGCCAGCAGTTTGAGGTCGGGAGGCCGCACAGATACGCAGTATTTT. Filled out from reference TRBV28 and TRBJ2-3, the complete variable domain reads DVKVTQSSRYLVKRTGEKVFLECVQDMDHENMFWYRQDPGLGLRLIYFSYDVKMKEKGDIPEGYSVSREKKERFSLILESASTNQTSMYLCASSLRSGGRTDTQYFGPGTRLTVL.

By share, this clone counts as medium-sized. The sample contains more than one DNA sequence encoding this CDR3. The chain links TRBV6-1 to TRBJ2-7; TRBD1 aligns across 7 bases. V lost 8 bases, J lost 3 bases, and 13 bases stayed unmatched. Germline CDR1 reads MNHNS; CDR2 reads SASEGT. The CDR3 is 15 residues long. CDR3 sequence (DNA): TGTGCCAGCTCTCGCGCCGGGACAGCCCTCTACGAGCAGTACTTC. Amino acid sequence: CASSRAGTALYEQYF.

Many counts were recorded for this clone. The rearrangement links TRBV28 to TRBJ2-2; no reliable D call. CDR1 MDHEN and CDR2 SYDVKM come from the germline V gene. There are 12 residues in the CDR3. Deletions cut 3 bases from V and 5 bases from J, with 4 bases between. The CDR3 DNA sequence: TGTGCCAGCAGTTTCCTTACCGGGGAGCTGTTTTTT. It codes for CASSFLTGELFF.

This clone was observed at least ten times. The DNA of the CDR3 is TGCGCCAGCAGCCAAGACCGCGGGAGCGGAAACACCATATATTTT. Its protein is CASSQDRGSGNTIYF. The chain is built from TRBV4-1 and TRBJ1-3; D uncertain. The CDR3 contains 15 residues. Trimming pared 0 bases from V and 4 bases from J, leaving 10 bases between. Germline V CDR1 and CDR2: MGHRA, YSYEKL.

This clone was counted many times. The chain combines TRBV11-1 with TRBJ1-2; the match to TRBD1 covers 7 bases. V gave up 0 bases and J gave up 8 bases; unmatched junction bases: 15. This CDR3 is 17 amino acids long. The V gene's germline CDR1 is SGHAT and CDR2 FQDESV (reference sequence). CDR3 loop: CASSLASDLLQGRGYTF. The DNA of the CDR3 is TGTGCCAGCAGCTTAGCGAGCGATCTCTTACAGGGGCGAGGCTACACCTTC.

V usage is TRBV12-3 or TRBV12-4 and J usage is TRBJ1-1, with TRBD1 as a possible D gene (5 bases). This CDR3 has 13 amino acids. V dropped 6 bases and J dropped 7 bases, with 15 bases sitting between them. The CDR3 reads CASRARGGCEAFF. The CDR3, as DNA: TGTGCCAGCAGGGCGCGGGGGGGATGTGAAGCTTTCTTT.

The chain employs TRBV2 and TRBJ2-7; no clear D. The length of the CDR3 is 19 residues. Trimming shortened V by 0 bases and J by 0 bases, and 21 bases separated the two germline ends. Germline V gene sequence: CDR1 SNHLY, CDR2 FYNNEI. The CDR3 loop reads CASSEARITSHQSSYEQYF. CDR3 in DNA: TGTGCCAGCAGTGAAGCGCGGATAACAAGCCACCAAAGCTCCTACGAGCAGTACTTC.

At least ten counts were recorded for this clone. This rearrangement joins TRBV20-1 to TRBJ2-3, with TRBD2 identical over 13 bases. V shed 6 bases and J 4 bases; nucleotides not matched to a gene: 7. CDR3 length: 15 residues. Germline V lookup: CDR1 DFQATT, CDR2 SNEGSKA (reference sequence). CDR3: CSAEGTSGIPDTQYF. CDR3 in DNA: TGCAGTGCCGAAGGGACTAGCGGGATCCCAGATACGCAGTATTTT.

This clone has at least ten counts. CDR3 in DNA: TGTGCCAGTAGTCCCCGGGTAGAATCCAACTATGGCTACACCTTC. Translated: CASSPRVESNYGYTF. The chain has TRBV19 and TRBJ1-2; D is unresolved. V was shortened by 5 bases and J by 2 bases, with 15 bases between the two germline ends. Looked up from germline, CDR1 is LNHDA and CDR2 is SQIVND (reference sequence). The CDR3 contains 15 residues.

This clone has at least ten counts. The chain employs TRBV3-1 and TRBJ2-3; D may correspond to TRBD1 or TRBD2 (5 bases each). The length of the CDR3 is 15 residues. Trimming took 3 bases from V and 4 from J, leaving 14 bases between them. Germline CDR1 and CDR2: LGHDT and YNNKEL (reference sequence). Written as DNA, the CDR3 is TGTGCCAGCAGCCATCACGGGACGCTGCCAGATACGCAGTATTTT. Translated, it gives CASSHHGTLPDTQYF.

Only a few counts were recorded for this clone. One end of the junction varies from germline; a read error may be responsible. The chain links TRBV6-2 or TRBV6-3 to TRBJ2-6; D is perhaps TRBD1 or TRBD2 (6 bases each). This CDR3 contains 18 residues. Germline CDR1 MNHEY, CDR2 SVGEGT. The CDR3 loop reads CASSYERLGGSGANVLTF. As DNA, the CDR3 is TGTGCCAGCAGTTACGAACGACTAGGGGGGTCTGGTGCCAACGTCCTGACTTTC.

This clone was seen at least ten times. This CDR3 is also generated by other DNA sequences in the sample. The chain combines TRBV18 with TRBJ2-5, with 10 bases aligning to TRBD2. Germline assignment: CDR1 KGHSH and CDR2 LQKENI. The CDR3 has 15 residues. Trimming removed 3 bases from V and 5 bases from J; junction bases left unmatched: 6. The CDR3 here is CASSPASGSTETQYF. The DNA of the CDR3 is TGTGCCAGCTCACCGGCTAGCGGGAGCACGGAGACCCAGTACTTC.

The table lists this clone with many counts. The chain joins TRBV12-5 to TRBJ2-3; D is perhaps TRBD1 (7 bases). Germline V gene sequence: CDR1 LGHNT, CDR2 FRNRAP. The CDR3 has 15 residues. The V gene lost 5 bases and the J gene lost 2 bases, with 14 bases spanning the gap. CDR3 region: CASGQSRGATDTQYF. The CDR3 DNA follows: TGTGCTAGTGGTCAATCCAGGGGGGCCACAGATACGCAGTATTTT.

This clone was seen many times. At one of its ends the junction is not consistent with the germline gene, which may arise from a read error. The sample contains more than one DNA sequence encoding this CDR3. The chain carries TRBV12-3 or TRBV12-4 and TRBJ1-4; D may be TRBD1 (5 bases). The CDR3 runs to 15 residues. The CDR3 spells CASSSNGATNKKLFF. The CDR3 DNA sequence: TGTGCCAGCAGTTCGAACGGGGCAACTAATAAAAAACTGTTTTTT.

The rearrangement uses TRBV11-3 and TRBJ2-3, with D hard to call. This CDR3 has 15 amino acids. Looked up from germline, CDR1 is SGHNT and CDR2 is YENEEA. The ends were cut back, 5 bases at V and 0 bases at J, with 12 bases in the middle. CDR3 DNA: TGTGCCAGCAGCCAACTCCCCCTTAGCACAGATACGCAGTATTTT. It translates to CASSQLPLSTDTQYF.

This clone was observed at least ten times. The chain joins TRBV28 to TRBJ1-2, with a possible D match to TRBD1 (5 bases). CDR1 is MDHEN, CDR2 SYDVKM, per germline. The CDR3 is 14 residues long. Trimming took 3 bases from V and 0 from J, leaving 8 bases between them. In nucleotides, the CDR3 is TGTGCCAGCAGTTTTTGGGGCACTAACTATGGCTACACCTTC. Amino acids: CASSFWGTNYGYTF.

This clone was counted ten times or more. The chain links TRBV7-9 to TRBJ2-5, with D unclear. Germline values: CDR1 SEHNR, CDR2 FQNEAQ (reference sequence). There are 15 residues in the CDR3. The V gene lost 2 bases and the J gene lost 2 bases, with 12 bases spanning the gap. The CDR3 region is CASSLSSGYQETQYF. The CDR3 DNA reads TGTGCCAGCAGCTTATCCTCCGGGTATCAAGAGACCCAGTACTTC. Filled out from reference TRBV7-9 and TRBJ2-5, the complete variable domain reads DTGVSQNPRHKITKRGQNVTFRCDPISEHNRLYWYRQTLGQGPEFLTYFQNEAQLEKSRLLSDRFSAERPKGSFSTLEIQRTEQGDSAMYLCASSLSSGYQETQYFGPGTRLLVL.

The chain has TRBV6-2 or TRBV6-3 and TRBJ2-7; 13 positions match TRBD2. This CDR3 has 19 amino acids. Trimming removed 0 bases from V and 7 bases from J; junction bases left unmatched: 15. Germline V gene data show CDR1 as MNHEY and CDR2 as SVGEGT. CDR3 DNA: TGTGCCAGCAGTTACTCCGGACTAGCGGGAGCACCAGCCTACGAGGAGCAGTACTTC. This gives the protein CASSYSGLAGAPAYEEQYF.

This clone appeared many times. V and J are TRBV30 and TRBJ1-1, with 7 bases that match TRBD1. V lost 5 bases and J lost 4; bases outside the gene matches: 4. CDR3 length: 12 residues. Looked up from germline, CDR1 is GTSNPN and CDR2 is SVGIG (reference sequence). This CDR3 reads CAWAPGGTEAFF. The CDR3 nucleotides are TGTGCCTGGGCGCCAGGGGGCACTGAAGCTTTCTTT.

Only one count was recorded for this clone. The V call is TRBV20-1, the J call TRBJ2-1; TRBD2 might be the D (6 bases). The germline V and J ends were trimmed by 5 bases and 9 bases, with 23 bases remaining between them. The CDR3 consists of 15 residues. Per the germline V gene, CDR1 is DFQATT and CDR2 is SNEGSKA (reference sequence). The CDR3 here is CSAFPQALAGTEQFF. CDR3 DNA: TGCAGTGCTTTCCCTCAAGCACTAGCTGGCACTGAGCAGTTCTTC.

This clone was seen many times. The V gene is TRBV13, the J gene TRBJ1-1; TRBD1 aligns across 8 bases. This CDR3 is built from 14 residues. Germline V gene sequence: CDR1 PRHDT, CDR2 FYEKMQ (reference sequence). V lost 4 bases to trimming and J lost 2 bases; unmatched junction nucleotides: 3. The CDR3 here is CASSWGQENTEAFF. The DNA of the CDR3 is TGTGCCAGCAGCTGGGGACAGGAAAACACTGAAGCTTTCTTT.

V gene TRBV30 combines with J gene TRBJ1-1, with D unclear. The CDR3 length is 13 residues. V dropped 0 bases and J dropped 2 bases, with 7 bases sitting between them. Germline loops: CDR1 GTSNPN, CDR2 SVGIG (reference sequence). Here the CDR3 reads CAWSVGVNTEAFF. In DNA, the CDR3 is TGTGCCTGGAGTGTCGGGGTCAACACTGAAGCTTTCTTT.

This clone was recorded at least ten times. V gene TRBV24-1 combines with J gene TRBJ2-5; D is uncertain. V shed 3 bases and J shed 4 bases, with 5 bases lying between them. The CDR3 contains 12 residues. Germline CDR1 is KGHDR and CDR2 is SFDVKD. The CDR3 nucleotides read TGTGCCACCAGTGATACCTCAGAGACCCAGTACTTC. Translated: CATSDTSETQYF.

Note on this clone: Its ends do not fully match the called genes, so a read error is possible. The chain recombines TRBV5-1 with TRBJ2-3, with 8 positions matching TRBD2. The germline V gene has CDR1 SGHRS and CDR2 YFSETQ. The length of the CDR3 is 16 residues. CDR3 loop: CASSGGLSVSTDTQYF. The CDR3 DNA follows: TGCGCAAGCAGCGGGGGACTATCGGTGAGCACAGATACGCAGTATTTT.